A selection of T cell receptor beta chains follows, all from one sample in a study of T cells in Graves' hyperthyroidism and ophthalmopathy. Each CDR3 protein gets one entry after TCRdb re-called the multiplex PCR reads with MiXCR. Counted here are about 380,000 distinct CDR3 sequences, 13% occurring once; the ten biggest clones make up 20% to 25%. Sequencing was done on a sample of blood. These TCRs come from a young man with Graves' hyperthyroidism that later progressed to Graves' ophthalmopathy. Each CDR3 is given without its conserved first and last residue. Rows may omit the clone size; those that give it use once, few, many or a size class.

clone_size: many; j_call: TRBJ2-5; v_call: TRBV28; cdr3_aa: ASSAGAGETQY
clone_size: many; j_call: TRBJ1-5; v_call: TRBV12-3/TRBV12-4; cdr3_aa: ASKGGAWQPQH
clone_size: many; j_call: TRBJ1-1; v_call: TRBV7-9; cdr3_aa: ASSPRTGSSNTEAF
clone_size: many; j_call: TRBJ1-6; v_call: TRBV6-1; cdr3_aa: ASSVGQGNSPLH
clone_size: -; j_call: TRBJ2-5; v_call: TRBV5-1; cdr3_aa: ASSEDPGGSETQY
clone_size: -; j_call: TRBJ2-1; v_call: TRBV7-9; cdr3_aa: ASSLVSGGQF
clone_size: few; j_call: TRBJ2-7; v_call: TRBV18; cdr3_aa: ASSPPVGDEQY
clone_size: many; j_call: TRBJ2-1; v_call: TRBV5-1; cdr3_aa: ASSFLGAYNEQF
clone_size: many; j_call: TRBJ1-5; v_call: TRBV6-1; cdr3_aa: ASSDGRLSGQPQH
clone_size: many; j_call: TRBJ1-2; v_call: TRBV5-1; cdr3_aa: ASSLAVGTGYYGYT
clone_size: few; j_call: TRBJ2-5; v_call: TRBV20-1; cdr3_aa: SASSLAGGRTQY
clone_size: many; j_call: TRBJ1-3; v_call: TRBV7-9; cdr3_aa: ASSETISGNTIY
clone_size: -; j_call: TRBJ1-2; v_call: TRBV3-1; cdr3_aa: ASSRQGEGYT
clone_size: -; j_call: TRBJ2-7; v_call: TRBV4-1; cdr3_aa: ASSRAQGYEQY
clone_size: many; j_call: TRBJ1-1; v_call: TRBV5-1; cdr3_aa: ASSLRGTTEAF
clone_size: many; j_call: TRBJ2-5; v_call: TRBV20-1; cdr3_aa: SARAGRRETQY
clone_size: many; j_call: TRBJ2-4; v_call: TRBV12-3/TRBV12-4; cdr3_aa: ASGPGTGKTKNIQY
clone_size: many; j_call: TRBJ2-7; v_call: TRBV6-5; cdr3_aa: ASSYSGQVGYEQY
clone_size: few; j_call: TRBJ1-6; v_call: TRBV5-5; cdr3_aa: ASSLAAGSGPLH
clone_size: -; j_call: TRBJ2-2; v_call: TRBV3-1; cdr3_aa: ASSHEVLNTGELF
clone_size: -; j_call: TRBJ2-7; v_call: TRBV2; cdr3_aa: ASSARGSIYEQY
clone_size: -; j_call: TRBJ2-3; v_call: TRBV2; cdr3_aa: ASRLQGDTQY
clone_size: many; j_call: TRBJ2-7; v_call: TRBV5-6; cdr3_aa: ASSIRPGQGTYEQY
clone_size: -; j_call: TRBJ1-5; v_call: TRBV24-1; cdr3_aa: ATSEGQTGGLWPQH